This T cell receptor (beta chain) was observed in a study of shared clonotypes between healthy human individuals. Genomic DNA belonging to each subset was distributed in equal measure over several immunoSEQ plates. Libraries were prepared by immunoSEQ multiplex PCR; TCRdb keeps only in-frame clonotypes and omits some of them. The profile shows about 1 million clones, approximately 76% of them singletons. In the case of this clone: What it binds is unknown.

Within Nashville, Tennessee resided all donors, each a Caucasian adult. Points from the study as a whole: Estimated richness values were generally larger in naive subsets than in memory subsets.

V lost 3 bases and J lost 3, with 9 bases in between. Germline CDR1 and CDR2: LNHDA and SQIVND (reference sequence). This CDR3 has 14 residues. The material sequenced was memory CD4+ T cells sorted from blood. Subset defined: CD45RA-negative fraction. The chain is built from TRBV19 and TRBJ1-5; no firm D call. This TCR derives from a man between 18 and 29 years old in good health. CDR3 sequence reads: CASSIRQNNQPQHF. CDR3 nucleotide sequence: TGTGCCAGTAGTATTCGGCAGAACAATCAGCCCCAGCATTTT.